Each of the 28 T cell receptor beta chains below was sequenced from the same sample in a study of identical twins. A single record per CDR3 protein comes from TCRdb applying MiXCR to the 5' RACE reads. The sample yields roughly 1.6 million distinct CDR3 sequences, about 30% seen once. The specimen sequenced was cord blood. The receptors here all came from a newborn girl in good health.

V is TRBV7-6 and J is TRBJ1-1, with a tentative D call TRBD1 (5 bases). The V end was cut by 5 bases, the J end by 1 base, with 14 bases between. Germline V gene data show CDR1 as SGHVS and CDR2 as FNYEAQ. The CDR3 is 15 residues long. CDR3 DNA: TGTGCCAGCAGCCCCCGACAGACGAAGAACACTGAAGCTTTCTTT. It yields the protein CASSPRQTKNTEAFF.

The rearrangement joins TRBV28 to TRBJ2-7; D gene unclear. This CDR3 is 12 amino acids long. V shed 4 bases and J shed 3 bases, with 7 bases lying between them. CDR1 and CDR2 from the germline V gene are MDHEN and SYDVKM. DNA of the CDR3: TGTGCCAGCAGTTACGAGCTCTACGAGCAGTACTTC. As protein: CASSYELYEQYF.

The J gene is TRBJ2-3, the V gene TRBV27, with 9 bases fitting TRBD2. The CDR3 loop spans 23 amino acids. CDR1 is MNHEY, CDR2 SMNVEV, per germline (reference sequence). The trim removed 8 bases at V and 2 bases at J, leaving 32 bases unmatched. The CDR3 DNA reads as TGTGCCAGCGGCCCTCCCGGGAGATTGGTCCCAAGCCCGCGACTAGCGGTCACAGATACGCAGTATTTT. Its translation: CASGPPGRLVPSPRLAVTDTQYF.

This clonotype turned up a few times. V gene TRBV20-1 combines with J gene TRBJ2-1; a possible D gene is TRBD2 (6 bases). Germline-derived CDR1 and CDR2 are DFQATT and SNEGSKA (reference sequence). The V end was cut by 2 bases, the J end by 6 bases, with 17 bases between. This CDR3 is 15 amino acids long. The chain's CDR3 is CSARLFGGPPNEQFF. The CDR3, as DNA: TGCAGTGCTAGATTATTCGGGGGACCCCCCAATGAGCAGTTCTTC.

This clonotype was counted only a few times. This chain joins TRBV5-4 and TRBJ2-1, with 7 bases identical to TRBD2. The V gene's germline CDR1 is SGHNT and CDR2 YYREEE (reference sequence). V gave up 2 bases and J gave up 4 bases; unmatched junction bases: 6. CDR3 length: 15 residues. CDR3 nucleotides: TGTGCCAGCAGCTTCCACGGCGGGAGATACAATGAGCAGTTCTTC. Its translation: CASSFHGGRYNEQFF. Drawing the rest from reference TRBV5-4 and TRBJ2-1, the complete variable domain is ETGVTQSPTHLIKTRGQQVTLRCSSQSGHNTVSWYQQALGQGPQFIFQYYREEENGRGNFPPRFSGLQFPNYSSELNVNALELDDSALYLCASSFHGGRYNEQFFGPGTRLTVL.

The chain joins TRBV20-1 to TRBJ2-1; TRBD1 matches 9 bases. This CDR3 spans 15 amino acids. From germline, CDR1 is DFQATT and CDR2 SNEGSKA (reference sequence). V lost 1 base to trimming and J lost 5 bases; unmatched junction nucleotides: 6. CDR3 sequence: CSARGWGTGHNEQFF. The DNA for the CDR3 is TGCAGTGCTAGAGGTTGGGGGACAGGGCACAATGAGCAGTTCTTC.

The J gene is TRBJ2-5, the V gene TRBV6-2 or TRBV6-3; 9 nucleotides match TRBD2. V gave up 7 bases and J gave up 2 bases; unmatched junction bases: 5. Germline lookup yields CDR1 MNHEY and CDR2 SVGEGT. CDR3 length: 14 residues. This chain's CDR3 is CASTLAGPQETQYF. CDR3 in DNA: TGTGCCAGCACGCTAGCGGGACCTCAAGAGACCCAGTACTTC.

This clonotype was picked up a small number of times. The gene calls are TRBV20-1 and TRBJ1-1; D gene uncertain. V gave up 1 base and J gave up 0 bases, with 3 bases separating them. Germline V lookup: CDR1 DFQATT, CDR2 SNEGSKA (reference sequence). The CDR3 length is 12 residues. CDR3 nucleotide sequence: TGCAGTGCTAGAGGTATGAACACTGAAGCTTTCTTT. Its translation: CSARGMNTEAFF.

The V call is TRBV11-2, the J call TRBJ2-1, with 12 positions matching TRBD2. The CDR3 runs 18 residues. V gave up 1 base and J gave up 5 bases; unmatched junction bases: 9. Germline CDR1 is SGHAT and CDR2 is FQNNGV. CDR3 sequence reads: CASSLVGGTSGSHNEQFF. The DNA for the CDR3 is TGTGCCAGCAGCTTAGTAGGAGGGACTAGCGGGTCGCACAATGAGCAGTTCTTC.

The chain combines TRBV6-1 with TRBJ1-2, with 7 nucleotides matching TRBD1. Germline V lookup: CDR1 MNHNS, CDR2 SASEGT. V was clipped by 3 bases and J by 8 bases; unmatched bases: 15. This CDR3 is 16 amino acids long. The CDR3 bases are TGTGCCAGCAGTGAGCTAGCCCTCTTCAGGGGGAGCGGCTACACCTTC. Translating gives CASSELALFRGSGYTF.

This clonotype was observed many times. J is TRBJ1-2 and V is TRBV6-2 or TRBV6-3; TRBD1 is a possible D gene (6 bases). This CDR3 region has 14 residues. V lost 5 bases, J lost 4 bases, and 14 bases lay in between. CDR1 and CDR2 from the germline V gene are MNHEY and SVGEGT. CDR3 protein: CASSEQQGIYGYTF. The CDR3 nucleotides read TGTGCCAGCAGTGAACAACAGGGCATCTATGGCTACACCTTC.

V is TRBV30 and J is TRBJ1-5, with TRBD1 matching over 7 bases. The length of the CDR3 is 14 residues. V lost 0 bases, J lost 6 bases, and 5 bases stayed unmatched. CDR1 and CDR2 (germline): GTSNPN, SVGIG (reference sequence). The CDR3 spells CAWSVGQGGQPQHF. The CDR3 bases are TGTGCCTGGAGTGTAGGGCAGGGGGGTCAGCCCCAGCATTTT.

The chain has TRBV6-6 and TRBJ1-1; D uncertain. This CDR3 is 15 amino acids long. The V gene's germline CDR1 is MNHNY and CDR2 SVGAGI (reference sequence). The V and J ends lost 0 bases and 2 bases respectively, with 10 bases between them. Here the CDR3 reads CASSYSTQANTEAFF. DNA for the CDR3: TGTGCCAGCAGTTACTCGACGCAGGCCAACACTGAAGCTTTCTTT.

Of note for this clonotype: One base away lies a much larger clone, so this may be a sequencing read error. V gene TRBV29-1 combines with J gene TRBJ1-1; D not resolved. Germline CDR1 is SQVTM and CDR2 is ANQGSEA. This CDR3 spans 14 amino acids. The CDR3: CNVQSGLPNTEAFF. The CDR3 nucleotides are TGCAACGTCCAATCGGGGTTACCGAACACTGAAGCTTTCTTT.

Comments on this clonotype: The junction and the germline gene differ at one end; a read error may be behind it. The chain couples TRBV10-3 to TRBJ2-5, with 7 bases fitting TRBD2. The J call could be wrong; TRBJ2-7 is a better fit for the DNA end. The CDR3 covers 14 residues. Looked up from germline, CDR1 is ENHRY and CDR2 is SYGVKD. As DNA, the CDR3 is TGTGCCATCGGTGAGGAGGCTAGCGGCTACGAGCAGTACTTC. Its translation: CAIGEEASGYEQYF.

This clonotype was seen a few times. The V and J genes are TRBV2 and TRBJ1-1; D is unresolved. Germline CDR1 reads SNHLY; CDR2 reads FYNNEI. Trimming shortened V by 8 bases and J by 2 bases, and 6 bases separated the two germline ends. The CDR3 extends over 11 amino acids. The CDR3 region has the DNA TGTGCCAGCTTATTTAACACTGAAGCTTTCTTT. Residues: CASLFNTEAFF.

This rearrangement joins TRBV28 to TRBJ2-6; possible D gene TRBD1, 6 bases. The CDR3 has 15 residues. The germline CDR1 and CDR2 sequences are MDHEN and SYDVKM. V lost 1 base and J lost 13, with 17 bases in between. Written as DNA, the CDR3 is TGTGCCAGCAGTTTATTGGCCAAGGGGGTGGAAGTCCTGACTTTC. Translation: CASSLLAKGVEVLTF. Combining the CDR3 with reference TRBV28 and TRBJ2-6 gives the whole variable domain DVKVTQSSRYLVKRTGEKVFLECVQDMDHENMFWYRQDPGLGLRLIYFSYDVKMKEKGDIPEGYSVSREKKERFSLILESASTNQTSMYLCASSLLAKGVEVLTFGAGSRLTVL.

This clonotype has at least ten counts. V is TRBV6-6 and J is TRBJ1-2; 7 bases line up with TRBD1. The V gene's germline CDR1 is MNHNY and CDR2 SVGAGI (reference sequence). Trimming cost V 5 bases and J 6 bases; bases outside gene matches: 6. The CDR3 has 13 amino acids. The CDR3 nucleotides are TGTGCCAGCAGTACCGGGACAGCGAATGGCTACACCTTC. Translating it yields CASSTGTANGYTF.

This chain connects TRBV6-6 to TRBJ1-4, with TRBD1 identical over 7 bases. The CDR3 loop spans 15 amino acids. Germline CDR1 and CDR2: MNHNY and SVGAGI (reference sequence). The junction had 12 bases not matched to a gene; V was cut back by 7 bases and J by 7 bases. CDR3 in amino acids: CASTPDRVGSEKLFF. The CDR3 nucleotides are TGTGCCAGCACCCCCGACAGGGTAGGGAGTGAAAAACTGTTTTTT.

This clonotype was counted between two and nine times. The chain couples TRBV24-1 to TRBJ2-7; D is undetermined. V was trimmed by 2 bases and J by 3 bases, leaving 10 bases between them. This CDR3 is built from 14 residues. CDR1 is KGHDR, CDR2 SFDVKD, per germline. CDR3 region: CATSDSTRLYEQYF. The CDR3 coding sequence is TGTGCCACCAGTGATTCGACAAGGCTCTACGAGCAGTACTTC.

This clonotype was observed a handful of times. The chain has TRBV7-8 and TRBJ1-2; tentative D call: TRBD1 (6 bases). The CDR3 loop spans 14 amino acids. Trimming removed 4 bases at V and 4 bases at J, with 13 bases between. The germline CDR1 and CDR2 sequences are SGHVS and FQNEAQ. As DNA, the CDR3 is TGTGCCAGCAGCTCGCTGACAGGACCCTATGGCTACACCTTC. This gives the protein CASSSLTGPYGYTF.

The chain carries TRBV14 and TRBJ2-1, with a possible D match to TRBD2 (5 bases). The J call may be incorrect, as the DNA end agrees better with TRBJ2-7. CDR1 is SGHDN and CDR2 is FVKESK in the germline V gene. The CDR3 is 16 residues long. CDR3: CASSQVPGSSYNEQYF. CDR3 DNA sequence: TGTGCCAGCAGCCAAGTCCCGGGGTCATCCTACAATGAGCAGTACTTC.

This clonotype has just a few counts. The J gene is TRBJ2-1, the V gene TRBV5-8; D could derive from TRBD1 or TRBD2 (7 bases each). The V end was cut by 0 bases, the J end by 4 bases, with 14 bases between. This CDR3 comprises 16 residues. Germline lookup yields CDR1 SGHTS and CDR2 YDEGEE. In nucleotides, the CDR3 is TGTGCCAGCAGCTTGGTGGGGAGGGGGCTATACAATGAGCAGTTCTTC. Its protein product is CASSLVGRGLYNEQFF.

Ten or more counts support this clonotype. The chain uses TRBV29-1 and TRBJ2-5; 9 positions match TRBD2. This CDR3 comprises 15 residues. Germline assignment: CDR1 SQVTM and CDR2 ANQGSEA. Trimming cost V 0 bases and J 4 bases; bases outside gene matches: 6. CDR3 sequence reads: CSVEDPGLATETQYF. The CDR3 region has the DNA TGCAGCGTTGAAGATCCGGGACTAGCAACAGAGACCCAGTACTTC.

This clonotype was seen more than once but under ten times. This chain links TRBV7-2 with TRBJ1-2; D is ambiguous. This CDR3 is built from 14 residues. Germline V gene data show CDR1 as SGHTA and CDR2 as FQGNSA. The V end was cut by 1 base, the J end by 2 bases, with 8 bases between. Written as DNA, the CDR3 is TGTGCCAGCAGCTTAGTGGTCAAAAACTATGGCTACACCTTC. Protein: CASSLVVKNYGYTF. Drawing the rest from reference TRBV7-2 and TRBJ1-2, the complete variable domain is GAGVSQSPSNKVTEKGKDVELRCDPISGHTALYWYRQSLGQGLEFLIYFQGNSAPDKSGLPSDRFSAERTGGSVSTLTIQRTQQEDSAVYLCASSLVVKNYGYTFGSGTRLTVV.

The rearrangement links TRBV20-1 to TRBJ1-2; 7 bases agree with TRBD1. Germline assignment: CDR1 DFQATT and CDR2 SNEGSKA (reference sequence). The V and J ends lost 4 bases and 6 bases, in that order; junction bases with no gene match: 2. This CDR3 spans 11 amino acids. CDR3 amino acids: CSATGGDGYTF. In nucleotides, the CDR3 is TGCAGTGCTACAGGGGGGGATGGCTACACCTTC.

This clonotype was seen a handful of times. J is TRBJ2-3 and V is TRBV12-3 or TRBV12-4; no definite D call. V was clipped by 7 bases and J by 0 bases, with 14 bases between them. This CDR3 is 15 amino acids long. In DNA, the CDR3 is TGTGCCAGCACCCGACTCACTGTAAGCACAGATACGCAGTATTTT. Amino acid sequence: CASTRLTVSTDTQYF.

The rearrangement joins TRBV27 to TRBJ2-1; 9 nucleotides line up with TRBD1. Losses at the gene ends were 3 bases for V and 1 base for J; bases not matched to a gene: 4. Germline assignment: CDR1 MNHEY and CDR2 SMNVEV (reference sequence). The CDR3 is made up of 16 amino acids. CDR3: CASSFGTGRSYNEQFF. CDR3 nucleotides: TGTGCCAGCAGTTTTGGGACAGGGAGGTCCTACAATGAGCAGTTCTTC.